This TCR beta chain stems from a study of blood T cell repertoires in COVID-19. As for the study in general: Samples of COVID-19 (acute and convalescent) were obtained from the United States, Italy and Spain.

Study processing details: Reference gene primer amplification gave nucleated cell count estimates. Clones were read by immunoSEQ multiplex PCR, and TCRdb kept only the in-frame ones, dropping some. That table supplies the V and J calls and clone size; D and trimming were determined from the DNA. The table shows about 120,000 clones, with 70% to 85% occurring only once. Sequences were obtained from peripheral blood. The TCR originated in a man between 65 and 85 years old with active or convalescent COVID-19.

CDR3 residues: CASSALTGGRKNIQYF. CDR3 bases: TGTGCCAGCAGCGCACTAACAGGGGGCAGGAAAAACATTCAGTACTTC. The V and J genes are TRBV11-2 and TRBJ2-4; 9 bases fit TRBD1. The CDR3 is made up of 16 amino acids. Unmatched junction bases numbered 9, after V lost 5 bases and J lost 4 bases. Germline V gene data show CDR1 as SGHAT and CDR2 as FQNNGV.